This T cell receptor beta chain stems from a study of CD8 T cells in Susac syndrome. Random hexamers were used to reverse transcribe roughly 0.45 to 1 ug of RNA. The method of amplification for TCR beta CDR3 was immunoSEQ multiplex PCR, covering 54 Vbeta and 13 Jbeta. MiXCR was run by TCRdb on the immunoSEQ multiplex PCR reads, yielding one entry per CDR3 protein. The data contain approximately 100,000 distinct CDR3 sequences, about 93% of them seen just once; the ten biggest clones take up more than 0.13%. TCR beta sequences were obtained from blood CD8+ and CD4+ T cells. While serving as controls, healthy donors were matched for age and sex. TEMRA cells were FACS-enriched, with CD8+ and CD4+ T cells isolated negatively. Looked up from germline, CDR1 is SGHTA and CDR2 is FQGNSA. V lost 5 bases, J lost 5 bases, and 15 bases lay in between. The CDR3 is 14 amino acids.

The sequenced sample consisted of CD4+ T cells from PBMCs. V and J are TRBV7-2 and TRBJ1-1, with a tentative D call TRBD1 (5 bases). This TCR derives from a human donor in good health. The CDR3 loop reads CASSPGQGGTEAFF. CDR3 coding DNA: TGTGCCAGCAGCCCAGGGCAGGGCGGGACTGAAGCTTTCTTT.